This T cell receptor beta chain was recovered during a study of cytomegalovirus exposure and HLA in healthy donors. Germline V gives CDR1 MNHEY, CDR2 SVGAGI. The V gene lost 2 bases and the J gene lost 7 bases, with 14 bases spanning the gap. The CDR3 covers 15 residues. Use of 60 Vbeta and 13 Jbeta primers characterized the PCR. Profiling relied on immunoSEQ multiplex PCR, and the TCRdb table lists in-frame clones only, not all of them. The data contain around 200,000 clones, 75% to 85% of them seen just once; the ten biggest clones take up 1.2% to 1.5%. The J gene is TRBJ1-4, the V gene TRBV6-5; D is undetermined. The TCR was taken from a girl between 5 and 17 years old in good health and CMV-seronegative. Sample: PBMCs. The CDR3 region is CASSYRLMAGEKLFF. As DNA, the CDR3 is TGTGCCAGCAGTTACCGGTTGATGGCGGGTGAAAAACTGTTTTTT.